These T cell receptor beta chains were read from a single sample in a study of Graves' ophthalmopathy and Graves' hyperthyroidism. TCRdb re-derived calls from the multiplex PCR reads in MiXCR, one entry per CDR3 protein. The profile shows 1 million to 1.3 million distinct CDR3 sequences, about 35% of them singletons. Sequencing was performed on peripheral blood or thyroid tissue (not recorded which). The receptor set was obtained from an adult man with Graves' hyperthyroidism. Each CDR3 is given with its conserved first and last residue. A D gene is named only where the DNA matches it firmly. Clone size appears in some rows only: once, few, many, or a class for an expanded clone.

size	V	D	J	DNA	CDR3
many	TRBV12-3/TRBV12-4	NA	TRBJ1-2	TGTGCCAGCAGGGGTTGGGACGGTTATGGCTACACCTTC	CASRGWDGYGYTF
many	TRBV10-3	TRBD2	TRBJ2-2	TGTGCCATCAGTAAGACTAGCGGGAGTGCCGGGGAGCTGTTTTTT	CAISKTSGSAGELFF
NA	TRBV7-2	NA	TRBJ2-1	TGTGCCAGCAGCTTAAATTTGAGCGGTGGTGAGCAGTTCTTC	CASSLNLSGGEQFF
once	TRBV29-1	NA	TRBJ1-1	TGCAGCGGTCTGTTGGGGACCACCTCGGGCACTGAAGCTTTCTTT	CSGLLGTTSGTEAFF
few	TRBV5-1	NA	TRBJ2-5	TGCGCCAGCAGCTTGGTTTGGCCCCAAGAGACCCAGTACTTC	CASSLVWPQETQYF
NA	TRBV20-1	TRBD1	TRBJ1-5	TGCAGTTTGTGGGACAGGGCCGGCAATCAGCCCCAGCATTTT	CSLWDRAGNQPQHF
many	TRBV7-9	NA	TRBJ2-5	TGTGCCAGCAAGTACCAAGAGACCCAGTACTTC	CASKYQETQYF
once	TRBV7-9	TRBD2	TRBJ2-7	TGTGCCAGCAGCCCCGGACTAGCGGGAGGGCTAACCCTCTACGAGCAGTACTTC	CASSPGLAGGLTLYEQYF
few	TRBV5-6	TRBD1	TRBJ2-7	TGTGCCAGCACCGTAACAGGGGGCCAATACGAGCAGTACTTC	CASTVTGGQYEQYF
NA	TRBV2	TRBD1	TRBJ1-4	TGTGCCAGCAGTTCCGGGACAGGGGGCTTCAGTGAGAAACTGTTTTTT	CASSSGTGGFSEKLFF
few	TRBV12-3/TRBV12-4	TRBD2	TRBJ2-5	TGTGCCAGCAGTTTCTCCCTAGCGGGCGGACAAGAGACCCAGTACTTC	CASSFSLAGGQETQYF
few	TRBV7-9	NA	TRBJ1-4	TGTGCCAGCAGTAGGATCGGGGATGGGAGGGAAAAACTGTTTTTT	CASSRIGDGREKLFF
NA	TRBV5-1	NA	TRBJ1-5	TGCGCCAGCAGCTTTTCGGGCTCGAACAATCAGCCCCAGCATTTT	CASSFSGSNNQPQHF
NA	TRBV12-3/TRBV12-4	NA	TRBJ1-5	TGTGCCAGCAGCACGTCGGGACGAAGCAATCAGCCCCAGCATTTT	CASSTSGRSNQPQHF
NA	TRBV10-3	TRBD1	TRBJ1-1	TGTGCCATCATTGGGGAACCGGGACAGTATGCCACTGAAGCTTTCTTT	CAIIGEPGQYATEAFF
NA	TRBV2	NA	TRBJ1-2	TGTGCCAGCATAATCGAAGCTACGCCTGTCTATGGCTACACCTTC	CASIIEATPVYGYTF
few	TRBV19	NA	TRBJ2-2	TGTGCCAGTAGGAGCGTAACGAACACCGGGGAGCTGTTTTTT	CASRSVTNTGELFF
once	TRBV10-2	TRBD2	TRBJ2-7	TGCGCCAGCAGTACTCACCTAGCGGGAGCGCTTGACGACGAGCAGTACTTC	CASSTHLAGALDDEQYF
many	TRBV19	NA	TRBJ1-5	TGTGCCAGCACAAGAGGAGGGACACAGCCCCAGCATTTT	CASTRGGTQPQHF
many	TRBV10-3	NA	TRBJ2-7	TGTGCCAGTCGACAGGCCCCAGGGGAGCAGTACTTC	CASRQAPGEQYF
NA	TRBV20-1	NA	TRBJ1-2	TGCAGTGCTAGCACTATCGAAAAATCAGATAACTATGGCTACACCTTC	CSASTIEKSDNYGYTF
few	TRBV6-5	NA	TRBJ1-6	TGTGCCAGCACCCCAGGGCGCTCCTATAATTCACCCCTCCACTTT	CASTPGRSYNSPLHF
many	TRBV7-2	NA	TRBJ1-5	TGTGCCAGCAGCTTAGCATTATCAGGTGCAATCAATCAGCCCCAGCATTTT	CASSLALSGAINQPQHF
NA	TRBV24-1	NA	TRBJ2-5	NA	CATSEWQGGGYTFGSGTQYF